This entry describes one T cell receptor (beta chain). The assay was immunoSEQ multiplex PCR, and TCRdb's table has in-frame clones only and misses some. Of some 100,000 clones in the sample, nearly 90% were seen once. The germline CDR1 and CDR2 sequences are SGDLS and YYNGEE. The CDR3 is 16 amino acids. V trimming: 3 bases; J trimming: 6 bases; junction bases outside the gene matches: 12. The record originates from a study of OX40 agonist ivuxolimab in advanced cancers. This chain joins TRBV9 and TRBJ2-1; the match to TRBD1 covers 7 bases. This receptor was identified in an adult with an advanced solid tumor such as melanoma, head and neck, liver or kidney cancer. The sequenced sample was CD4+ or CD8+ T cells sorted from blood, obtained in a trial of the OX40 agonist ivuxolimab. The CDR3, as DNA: TGTGCCAGCAGCGCGTCGACAGGGTTCGTCGTCAATGAGCAGTTCTTC. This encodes CASSASTGFVVNEQFF.